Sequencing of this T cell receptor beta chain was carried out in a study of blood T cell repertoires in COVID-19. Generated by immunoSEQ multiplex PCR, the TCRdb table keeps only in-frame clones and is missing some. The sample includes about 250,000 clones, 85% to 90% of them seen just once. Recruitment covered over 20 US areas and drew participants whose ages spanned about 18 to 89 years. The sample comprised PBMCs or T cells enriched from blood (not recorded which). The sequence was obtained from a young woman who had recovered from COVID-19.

DNA for the CDR3: TGTGCCATCAGTGGACAGGGGATTGGGGAGACCCAGTACTTC. Translation gives CAISGQGIGETQYF. The rearrangement links TRBV10-3 to TRBJ2-5; TRBD1 matches 8 bases. Trimming at V came to 4 bases and at J to 5 bases, leaving 6 bases not matched to a gene. This CDR3 region has 14 residues. Per the germline V gene, CDR1 is ENHRY and CDR2 is SYGVKD.